This TCR beta chain was sequenced for a study of OX40 agonist ivuxolimab in advanced cancers. At the level of the study: Head and neck, renal cell, melanoma or hepatocellular carcinoma were the cancers that dose-escalation patients had. Mean age approximately 66 years, range about 23 to 80; 82.7% male.

The table came from immunoSEQ multiplex PCR; TCRdb's copy has only in-frame clones and leaves some out. The sample gives under 50,000 clones, around 85% of which show up once; 14% to 15% is in the top ten. The study's findings and limits: Certain nonresponders additionally had low normalized T-cell clonal expansion. At 0.1 to 3.0 mg/kg, clonal expansion of CD4+ and CD8+ blood T cells had occurred by week 6.

Points on this clone: What it binds is unknown.

Here the sequenced sample was CD4+ or CD8+ T cells sorted from blood, taken in a trial of the OX40 agonist ivuxolimab. The sequence was collected from an adult with an advanced solid tumor such as melanoma, head and neck, liver or kidney cancer.

In nucleotides, the CDR3 is TGTGCCAGCACCGGCATAGCGGGAGCCCTTAGCTATGAGCAGTTCTTC. It translates to CASTGIAGALSYEQFF. J is TRBJ2-1 and V is TRBV7-9, with 9 bases that match TRBD2. Per germline, CDR1 SEHNR and CDR2 FQNEAQ (reference sequence). The V segment lost 7 bases and the J segment 8 bases; nucleotides outside the gene matches: 15. CDR3 length: 16 residues. The variable domain in full, with the rest retrieved from reference TRBV7-9 and TRBJ2-1, is DTGVSQNPRHKITKRGQNVTFRCDPISEHNRLYWYRQTLGQGPEFLTYFQNEAQLEKSRLLSDRFSAERPKGSFSTLEIQRTEQGDSAMYLCASTGIAGALSYEQFFGPGTRLTVL.